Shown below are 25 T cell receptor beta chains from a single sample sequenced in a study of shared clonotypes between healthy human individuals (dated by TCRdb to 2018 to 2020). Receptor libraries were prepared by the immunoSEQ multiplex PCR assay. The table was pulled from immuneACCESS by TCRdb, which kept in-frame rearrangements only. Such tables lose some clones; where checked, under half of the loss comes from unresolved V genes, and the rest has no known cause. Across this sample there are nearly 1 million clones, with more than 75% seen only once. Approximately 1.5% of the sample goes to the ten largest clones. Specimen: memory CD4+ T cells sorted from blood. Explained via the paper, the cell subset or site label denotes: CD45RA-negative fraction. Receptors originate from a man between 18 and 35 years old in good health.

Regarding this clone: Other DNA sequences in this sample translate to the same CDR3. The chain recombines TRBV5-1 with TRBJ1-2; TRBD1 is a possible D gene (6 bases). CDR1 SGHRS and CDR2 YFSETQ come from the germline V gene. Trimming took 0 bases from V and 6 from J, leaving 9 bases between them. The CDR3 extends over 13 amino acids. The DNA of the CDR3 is TGCGCCAGCAGCTTGGTCGGGGGCGATGGCTACACCTTC. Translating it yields CASSLVGGDGYTF.

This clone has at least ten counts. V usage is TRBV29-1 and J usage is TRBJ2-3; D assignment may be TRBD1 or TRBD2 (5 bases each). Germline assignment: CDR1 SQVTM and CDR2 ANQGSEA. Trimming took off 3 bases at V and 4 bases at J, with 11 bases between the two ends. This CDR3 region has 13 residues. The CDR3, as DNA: TGCAGCGTTGACTTCCGGGGCGCAGATACGCAGTATTTT. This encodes CSVDFRGADTQYF.

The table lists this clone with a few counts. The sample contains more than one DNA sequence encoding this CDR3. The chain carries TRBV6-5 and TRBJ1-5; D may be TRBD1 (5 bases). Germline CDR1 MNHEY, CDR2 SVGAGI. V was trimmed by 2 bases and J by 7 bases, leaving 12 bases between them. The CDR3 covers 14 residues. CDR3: CASSYGAGKQPQHF. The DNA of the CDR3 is TGTGCCAGCAGTTACGGGGCAGGGAAGCAGCCCCAGCATTTT.

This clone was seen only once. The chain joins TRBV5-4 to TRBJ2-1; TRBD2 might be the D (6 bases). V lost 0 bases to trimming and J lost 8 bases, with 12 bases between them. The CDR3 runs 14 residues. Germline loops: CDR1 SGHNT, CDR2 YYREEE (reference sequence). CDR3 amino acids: CASSLAPSSDEQFF. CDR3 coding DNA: TGTGCCAGCAGCTTGGCCCCTTCTAGCGATGAGCAGTTCTTC.

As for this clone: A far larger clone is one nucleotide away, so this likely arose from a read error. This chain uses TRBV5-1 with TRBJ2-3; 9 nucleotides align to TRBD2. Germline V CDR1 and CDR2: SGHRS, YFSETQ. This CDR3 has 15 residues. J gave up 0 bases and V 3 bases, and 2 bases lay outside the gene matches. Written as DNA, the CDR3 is TGCGCCAGCAGCTCTAGCGGGGCTAGCACAGATACGCAGTATTTT. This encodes CASSSSGASTDTQYF.

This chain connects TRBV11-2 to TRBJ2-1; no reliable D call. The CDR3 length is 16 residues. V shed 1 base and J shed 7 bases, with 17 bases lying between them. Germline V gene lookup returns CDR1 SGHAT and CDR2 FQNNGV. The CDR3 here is CASSLGIGRLGNEQFF. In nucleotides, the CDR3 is TGTGCCAGCAGCTTAGGGATAGGCCGGCTGGGGAATGAGCAGTTCTTC.

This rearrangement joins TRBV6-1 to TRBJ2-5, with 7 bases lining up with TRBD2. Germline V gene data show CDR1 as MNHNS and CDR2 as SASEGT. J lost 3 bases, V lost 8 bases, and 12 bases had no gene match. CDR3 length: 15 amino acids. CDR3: CASGWGGRVKETQYF. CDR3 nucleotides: TGTGCCAGCGGATGGGGAGGGCGGGTCAAAGAGACCCAGTACTTC.

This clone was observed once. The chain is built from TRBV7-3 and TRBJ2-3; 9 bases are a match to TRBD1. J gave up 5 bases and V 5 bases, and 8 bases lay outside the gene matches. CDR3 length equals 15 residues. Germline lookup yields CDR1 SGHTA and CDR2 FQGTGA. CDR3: CASSPRDRVRDTQYF. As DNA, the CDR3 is TGTGCCAGCAGCCCTAGGGACAGGGTACGAGATACGCAGTATTTT. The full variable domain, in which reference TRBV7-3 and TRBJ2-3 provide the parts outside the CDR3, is GAGVSQTPSNKVTEKGKYVELRCDPISGHTALYWYRQSLGQGPEFLIYFQGTGAADDSGLPNDRFFAVRPEGSVSTLKIQRTERGDSAVYLCASSPRDRVRDTQYFGPGTRLTVL.

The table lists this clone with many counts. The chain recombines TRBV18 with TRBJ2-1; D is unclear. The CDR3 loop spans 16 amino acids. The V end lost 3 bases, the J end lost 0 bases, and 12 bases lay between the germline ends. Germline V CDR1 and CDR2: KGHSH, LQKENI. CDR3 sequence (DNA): TGTGCCAGCTCACCTATTCCCAGTGTCTCCTACAATGAGCAGTTCTTC. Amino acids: CASSPIPSVSYNEQFF.

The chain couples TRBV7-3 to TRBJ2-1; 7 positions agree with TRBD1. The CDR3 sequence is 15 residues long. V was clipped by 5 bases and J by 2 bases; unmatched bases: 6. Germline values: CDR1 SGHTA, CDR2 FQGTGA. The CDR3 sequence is CASSLFGTAYNEQFF. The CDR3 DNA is TGTGCCAGCAGCCTTTTCGGGACAGCCTACAATGAGCAGTTCTTC.

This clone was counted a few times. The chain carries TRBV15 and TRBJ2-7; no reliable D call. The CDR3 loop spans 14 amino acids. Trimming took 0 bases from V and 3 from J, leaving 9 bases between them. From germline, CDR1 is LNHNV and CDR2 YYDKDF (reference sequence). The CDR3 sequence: CATSRDLAYYEQYF. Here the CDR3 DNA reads TGTGCCACCAGCAGAGATTTAGCCTACTACGAGCAGTACTTC.

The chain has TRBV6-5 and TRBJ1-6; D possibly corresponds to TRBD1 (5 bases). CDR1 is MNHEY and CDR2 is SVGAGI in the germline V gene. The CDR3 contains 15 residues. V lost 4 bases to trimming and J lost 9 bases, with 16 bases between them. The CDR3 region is CASSSEGRVGSPLHF. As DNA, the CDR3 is TGTGCCAGCAGTTCCGAGGGGAGGGTAGGTTCACCCCTCCACTTT.

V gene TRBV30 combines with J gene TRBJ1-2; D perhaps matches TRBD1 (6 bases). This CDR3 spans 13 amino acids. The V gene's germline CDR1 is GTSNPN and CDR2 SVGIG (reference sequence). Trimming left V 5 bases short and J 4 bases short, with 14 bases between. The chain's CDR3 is CAWVPGVPYGYTF. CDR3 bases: TGTGCCTGGGTACCAGGGGTTCCCTATGGCTACACCTTC.

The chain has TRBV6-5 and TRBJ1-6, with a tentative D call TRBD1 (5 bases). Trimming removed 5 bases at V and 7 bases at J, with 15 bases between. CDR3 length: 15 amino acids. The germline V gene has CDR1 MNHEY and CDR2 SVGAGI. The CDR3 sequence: CASSPTGGENSPLHF. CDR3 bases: TGTGCCAGCAGTCCGACCGGGGGTGAAAATTCACCCCTCCACTTT.

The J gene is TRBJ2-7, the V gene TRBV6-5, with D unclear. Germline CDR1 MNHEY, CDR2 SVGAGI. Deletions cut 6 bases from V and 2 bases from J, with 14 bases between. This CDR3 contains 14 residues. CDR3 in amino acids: CASRPSDGPYEQYF. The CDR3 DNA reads TGTGCCAGCAGACCCTCGGACGGTCCCTACGAGCAGTACTTC.

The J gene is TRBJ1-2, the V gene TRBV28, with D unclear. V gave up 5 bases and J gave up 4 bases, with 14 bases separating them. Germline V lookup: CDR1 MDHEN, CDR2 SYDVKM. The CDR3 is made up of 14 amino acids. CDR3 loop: CASSPPLLTYGYTF. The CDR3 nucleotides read TGTGCCAGCAGTCCCCCCTTATTAACCTATGGCTACACCTTC.

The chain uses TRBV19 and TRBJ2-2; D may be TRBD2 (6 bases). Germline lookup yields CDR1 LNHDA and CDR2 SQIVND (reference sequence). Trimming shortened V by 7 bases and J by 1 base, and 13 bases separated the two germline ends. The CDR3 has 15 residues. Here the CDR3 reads CASTPGLQNTGELFF. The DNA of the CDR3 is TGTGCCAGTACTCCGGGACTTCAGAACACCGGGGAGCTGTTTTTT.

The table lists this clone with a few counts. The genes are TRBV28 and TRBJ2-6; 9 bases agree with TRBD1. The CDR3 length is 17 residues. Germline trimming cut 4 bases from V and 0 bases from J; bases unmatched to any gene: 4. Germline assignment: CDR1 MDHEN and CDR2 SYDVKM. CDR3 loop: CASSSGQGRSGANVLTF. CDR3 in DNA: TGTGCCAGCAGTTCAGGACAGGGGCGCTCTGGGGCCAACGTCCTGACTTTC.

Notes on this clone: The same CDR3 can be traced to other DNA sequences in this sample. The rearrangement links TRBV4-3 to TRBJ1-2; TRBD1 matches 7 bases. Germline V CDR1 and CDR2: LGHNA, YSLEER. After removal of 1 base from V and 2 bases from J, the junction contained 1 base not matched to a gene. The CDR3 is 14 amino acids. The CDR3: CASSQVGGNYGYTF. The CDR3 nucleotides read TGCGCCAGCAGCCAAGTAGGGGGCAACTATGGCTACACCTTC.

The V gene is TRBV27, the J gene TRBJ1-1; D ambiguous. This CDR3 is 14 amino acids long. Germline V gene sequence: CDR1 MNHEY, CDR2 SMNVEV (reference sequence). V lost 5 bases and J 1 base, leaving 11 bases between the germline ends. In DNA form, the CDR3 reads TGTGCCAGCAGTCCGGACTGGGGGAACACTGAAGCTTTCTTT. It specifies CASSPDWGNTEAFF.

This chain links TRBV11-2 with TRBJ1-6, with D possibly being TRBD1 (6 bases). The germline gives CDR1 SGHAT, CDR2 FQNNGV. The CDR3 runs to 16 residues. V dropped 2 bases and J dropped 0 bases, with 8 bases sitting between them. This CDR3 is CASSLRQDSYNSPLHF. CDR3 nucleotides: TGTGCCAGCAGCTTACGACAGGACTCCTATAATTCACCCCTCCACTTT.

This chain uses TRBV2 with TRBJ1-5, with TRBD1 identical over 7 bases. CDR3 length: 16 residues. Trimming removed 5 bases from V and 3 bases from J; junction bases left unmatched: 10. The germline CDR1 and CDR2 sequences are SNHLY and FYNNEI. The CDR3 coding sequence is TGTGCCAGCAGTCAGACTGGGACAGAAATCAATCAGCCCCAGCATTTT. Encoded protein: CASSQTGTEINQPQHF.

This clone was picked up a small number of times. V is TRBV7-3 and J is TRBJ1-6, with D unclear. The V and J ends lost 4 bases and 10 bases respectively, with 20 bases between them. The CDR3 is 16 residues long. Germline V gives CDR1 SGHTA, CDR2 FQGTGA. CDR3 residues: CASSSYGPFMGSPLHF. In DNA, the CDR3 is TGTGCCAGCAGCTCCTACGGGCCTTTCATGGGGTCACCCCTCCACTTT.

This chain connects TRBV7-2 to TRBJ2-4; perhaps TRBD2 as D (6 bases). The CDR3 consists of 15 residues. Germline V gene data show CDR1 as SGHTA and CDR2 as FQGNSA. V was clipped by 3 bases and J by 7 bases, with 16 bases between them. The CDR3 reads CASSFPSLGGNIQYF. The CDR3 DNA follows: TGTGCCAGCAGCTTCCCCTCCTTGGGGGGTAACATTCAGTACTTC. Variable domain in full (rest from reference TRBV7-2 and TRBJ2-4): GAGVSQSPSNKVTEKGKDVELRCDPISGHTALYWYRQSLGQGLEFLIYFQGNSAPDKSGLPSDRFSAERTGGSVSTLTIQRTQQEDSAVYLCASSFPSLGGNIQYFGAGTRLSVL.

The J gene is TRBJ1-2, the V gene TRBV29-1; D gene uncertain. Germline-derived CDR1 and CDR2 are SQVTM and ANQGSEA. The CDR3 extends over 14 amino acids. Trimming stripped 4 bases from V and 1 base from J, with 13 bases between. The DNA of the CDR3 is TGCAGCGTTGCTGACAAGGGATTTAACTATGGCTACACCTTC. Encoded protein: CSVADKGFNYGYTF.